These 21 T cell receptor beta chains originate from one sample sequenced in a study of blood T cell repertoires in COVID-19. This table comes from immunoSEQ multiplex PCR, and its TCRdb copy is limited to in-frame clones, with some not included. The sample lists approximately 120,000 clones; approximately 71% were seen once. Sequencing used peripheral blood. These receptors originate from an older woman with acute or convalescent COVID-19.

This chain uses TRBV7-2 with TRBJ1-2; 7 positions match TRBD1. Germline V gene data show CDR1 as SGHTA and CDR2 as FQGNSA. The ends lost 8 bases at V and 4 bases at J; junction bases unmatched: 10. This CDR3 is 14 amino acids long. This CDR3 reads CASFDPGQSYGYTF. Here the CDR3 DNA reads TGTGCCAGCTTTGATCCGGGACAGAGCTATGGCTACACCTTC.

The CDR3 nucleotides read TGTGCCATCAGTGAGACAGGGGCCTTAGGTGGCTACACCTTC. As protein: CAISETGALGGYTF. The genes are TRBV10-3 and TRBJ1-2; 7 bases align to TRBD1. Per germline, CDR1 ENHRY and CDR2 SYGVKD. Unmatched junction bases numbered 7, after V lost 2 bases and J lost 7 bases. The CDR3 runs to 14 residues.

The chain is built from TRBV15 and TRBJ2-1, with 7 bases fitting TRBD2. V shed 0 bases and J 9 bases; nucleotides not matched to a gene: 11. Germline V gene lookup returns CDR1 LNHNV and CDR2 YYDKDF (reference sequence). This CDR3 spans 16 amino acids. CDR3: CATSRDLAGVSGEQFF. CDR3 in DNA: TGTGCCACCAGCAGAGATCTTGCGGGAGTGAGCGGTGAGCAGTTCTTC.

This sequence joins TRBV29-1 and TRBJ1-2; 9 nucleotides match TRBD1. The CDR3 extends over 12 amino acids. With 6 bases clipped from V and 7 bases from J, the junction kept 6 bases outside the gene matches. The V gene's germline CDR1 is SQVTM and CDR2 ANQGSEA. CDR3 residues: CSVWTGDGGYTF. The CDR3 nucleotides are TGCAGCGTATGGACAGGGGACGGTGGCTACACCTTC. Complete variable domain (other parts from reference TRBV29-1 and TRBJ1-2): SAVISQKPSRDICQRGTSLTIQCQVDSQVTMMFWYRQQPGQSLTLIATANQGSEATYESGFVIDKFPISRPNLTFSTLTVSNMSPEDSSIYLCSVWTGDGGYTFGSGTRLTVV.

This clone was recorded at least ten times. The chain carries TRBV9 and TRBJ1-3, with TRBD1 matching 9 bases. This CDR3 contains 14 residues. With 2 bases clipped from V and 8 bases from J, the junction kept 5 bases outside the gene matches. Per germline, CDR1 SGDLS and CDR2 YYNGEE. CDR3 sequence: CASSVGTGTYTIYF. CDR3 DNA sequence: TGTGCCAGCAGCGTCGGGACAGGGACGTACACCATATATTTT.

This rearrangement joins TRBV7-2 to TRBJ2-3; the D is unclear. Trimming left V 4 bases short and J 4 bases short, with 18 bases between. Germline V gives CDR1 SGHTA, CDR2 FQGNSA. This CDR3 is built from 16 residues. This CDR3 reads CASSSYTTIAPDTQYF. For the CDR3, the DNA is TGTGCCAGCAGCTCCTACACGACCATAGCCCCAGATACGCAGTATTTT.

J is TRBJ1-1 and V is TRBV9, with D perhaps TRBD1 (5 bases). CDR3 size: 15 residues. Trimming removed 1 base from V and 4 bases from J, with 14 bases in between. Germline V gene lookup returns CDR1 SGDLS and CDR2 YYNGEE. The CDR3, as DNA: TGTGCCAGCAGCGTATCTGACAGCTCTGGCACTGAAGCTTTCTTT. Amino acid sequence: CASSVSDSSGTEAFF.

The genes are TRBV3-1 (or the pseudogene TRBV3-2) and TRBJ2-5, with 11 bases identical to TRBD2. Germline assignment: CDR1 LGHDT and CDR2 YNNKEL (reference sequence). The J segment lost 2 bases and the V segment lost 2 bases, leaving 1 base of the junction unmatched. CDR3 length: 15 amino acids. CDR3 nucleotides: TGTGCCAGCAGCCAACGACTAGCGGGACAAGAGACCCAGTACTTC. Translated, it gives CASSQRLAGQETQYF.

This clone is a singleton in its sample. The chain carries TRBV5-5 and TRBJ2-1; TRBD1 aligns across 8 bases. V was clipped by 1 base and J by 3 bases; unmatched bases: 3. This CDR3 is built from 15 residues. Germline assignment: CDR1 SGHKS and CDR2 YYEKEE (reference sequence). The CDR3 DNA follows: TGTGCCAGCAGCTTGTCGGGACAGGACTACAATGAGCAGTTCTTC. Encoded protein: CASSLSGQDYNEQFF.

The CDR3 protein is CASSSTGQGYGYTF. The CDR3 coding sequence is TGTGCCAGCAGTTCTACTGGACAGGGCTATGGCTACACCTTC. The V gene is TRBV2, the J gene TRBJ1-2, with 8 bases matching TRBD1. V lost 5 bases and J lost 4; bases outside the gene matches: 6. The CDR3 has 14 residues. Germline V lookup: CDR1 SNHLY, CDR2 FYNNEI. The entire variable domain, with the rest obtained from reference TRBV2 and TRBJ1-2, is as follows: EPEVTQTPSHQVTQMGQEVILRCVPISNHLYFYWYRQILGQKVEFLVSFYNNEISEKSEIFDDQFSVERPDGSNFTLKIRSTKLEDSAMYFCASSSTGQGYGYTFGSGTRLTVV.

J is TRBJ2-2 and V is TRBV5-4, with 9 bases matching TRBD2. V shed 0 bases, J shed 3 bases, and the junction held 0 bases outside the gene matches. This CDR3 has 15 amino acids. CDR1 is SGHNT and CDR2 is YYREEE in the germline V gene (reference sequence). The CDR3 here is CASSLGGGDTGELFF. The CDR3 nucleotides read TGTGCCAGCAGCTTGGGCGGGGGGGACACCGGGGAGCTGTTTTTT.

CDR3 coding DNA: TGTGCCAGCAGTTTGGGCCGGCGGGGTGGCTACACCTTC. Translating gives CASSLGRRGGYTF. The chain couples TRBV28 to TRBJ1-2, with no clear D. From germline, CDR1 is MDHEN and CDR2 SYDVKM. V was trimmed by 3 bases and J by 7 bases, leaving 12 bases between them. The CDR3 runs 13 residues.

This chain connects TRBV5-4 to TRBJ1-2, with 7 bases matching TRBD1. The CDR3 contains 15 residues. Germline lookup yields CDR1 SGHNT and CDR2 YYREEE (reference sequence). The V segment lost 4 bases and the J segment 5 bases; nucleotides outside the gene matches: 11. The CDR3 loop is CASSPPGQLPYGYTF. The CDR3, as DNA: TGTGCCAGCAGCCCCCCGGGACAGCTTCCTTATGGCTACACCTTC.

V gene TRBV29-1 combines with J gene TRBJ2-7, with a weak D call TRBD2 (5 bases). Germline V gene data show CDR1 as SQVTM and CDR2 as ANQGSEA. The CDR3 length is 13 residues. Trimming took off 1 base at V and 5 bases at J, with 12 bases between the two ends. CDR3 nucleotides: TGCAGCGTTGAAGGTCCCAGGCGGGACGAGCAGTACTTC. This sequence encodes CSVEGPRRDEQYF.

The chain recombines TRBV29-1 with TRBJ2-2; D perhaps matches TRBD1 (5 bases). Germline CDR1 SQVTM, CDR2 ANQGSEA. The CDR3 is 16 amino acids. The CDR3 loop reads CRIFSLRAPNTGELFF. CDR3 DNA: TGCAGGATCTTTTCCCTCAGGGCCCCGAACACCGGGGAGCTGTTTTTT.

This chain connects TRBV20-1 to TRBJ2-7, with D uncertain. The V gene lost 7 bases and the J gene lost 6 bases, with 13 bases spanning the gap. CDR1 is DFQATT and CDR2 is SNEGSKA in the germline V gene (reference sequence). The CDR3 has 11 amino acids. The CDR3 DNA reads TGCAGTGTAGAGCGACCCGGCGAGCAGTACTTC. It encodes CSVERPGEQYF.

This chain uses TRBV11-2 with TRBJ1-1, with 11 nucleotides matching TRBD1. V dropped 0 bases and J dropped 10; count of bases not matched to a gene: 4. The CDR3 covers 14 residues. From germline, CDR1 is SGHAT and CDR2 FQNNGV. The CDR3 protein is CASSLEGQGAGAFF. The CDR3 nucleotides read TGTGCCAGCAGCTTAGAAGGACAGGGGGCGGGAGCTTTCTTT.

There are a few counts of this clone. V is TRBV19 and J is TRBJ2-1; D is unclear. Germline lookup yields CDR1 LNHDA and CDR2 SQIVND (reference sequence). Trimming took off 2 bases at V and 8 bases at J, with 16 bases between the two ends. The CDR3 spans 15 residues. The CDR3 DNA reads TGTGCCAGTAGTATAATCTCCGGGTTTTTGGATGAGCAGTTCTTC. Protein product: CASSIISGFLDEQFF.

The DNA for the CDR3 is TGTGCCAGCAGCTTAGCATGGGGCAGCCGCTGGGGCTACACCTTC. Its translation is CASSLAWGSRWGYTF. The chain has TRBV11-3 and TRBJ1-2; perhaps TRBD1 as D (5 bases). Germline V gives CDR1 SGHNT, CDR2 YENEEA. V lost 1 base and J 8 bases, leaving 17 bases between the germline ends. The CDR3 has 15 amino acids.

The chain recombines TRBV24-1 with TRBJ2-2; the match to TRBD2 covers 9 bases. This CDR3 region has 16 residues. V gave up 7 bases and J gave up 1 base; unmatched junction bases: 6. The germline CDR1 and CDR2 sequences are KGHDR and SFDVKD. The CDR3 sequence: CATSGGRAGNTGELFF. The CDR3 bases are TGTGCCACCAGCGGCGGGAGGGCCGGGAACACCGGGGAGCTGTTTTTT.

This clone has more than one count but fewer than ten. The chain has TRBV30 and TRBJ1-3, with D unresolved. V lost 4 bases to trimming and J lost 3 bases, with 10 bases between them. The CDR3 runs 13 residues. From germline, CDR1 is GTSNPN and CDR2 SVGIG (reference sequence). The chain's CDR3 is CAWTGAGGNTIYF. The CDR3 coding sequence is TGTGCCTGGACAGGTGCAGGTGGAAACACCATATATTTT.